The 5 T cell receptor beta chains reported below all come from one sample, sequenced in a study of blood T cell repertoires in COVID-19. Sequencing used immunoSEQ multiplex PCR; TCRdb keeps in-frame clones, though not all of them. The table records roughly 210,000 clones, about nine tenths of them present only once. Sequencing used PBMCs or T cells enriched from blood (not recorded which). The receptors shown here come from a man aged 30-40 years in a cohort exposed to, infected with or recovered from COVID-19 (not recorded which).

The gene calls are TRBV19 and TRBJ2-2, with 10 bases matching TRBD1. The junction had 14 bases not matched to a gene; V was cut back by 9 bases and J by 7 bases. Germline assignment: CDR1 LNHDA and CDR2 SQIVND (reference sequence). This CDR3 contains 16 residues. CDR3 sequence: CASVDRDRGYNGELFF. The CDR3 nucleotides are TGTGCCAGCGTAGACCGGGACAGGGGATATAACGGGGAGCTGTTTTTT. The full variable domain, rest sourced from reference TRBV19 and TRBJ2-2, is DGGITQSPKYLFRKEGQNVTLSCEQNLNHDAMYWYRQDPGQGLRLIYYSQIVNDFQKGDIAEGYSVSREKKESFPLTVTSAQKNPTAFYLCASVDRDRGYNGELFFGEGSRLTVL.

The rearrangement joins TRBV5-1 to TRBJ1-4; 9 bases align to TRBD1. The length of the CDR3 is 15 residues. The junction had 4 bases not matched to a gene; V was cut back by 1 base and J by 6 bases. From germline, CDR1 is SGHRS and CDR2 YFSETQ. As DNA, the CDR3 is TGCGCCAGCAGCTTGAGGACAGGGGTTGATGAAAAACTGTTTTTT. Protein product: CASSLRTGVDEKLFF.

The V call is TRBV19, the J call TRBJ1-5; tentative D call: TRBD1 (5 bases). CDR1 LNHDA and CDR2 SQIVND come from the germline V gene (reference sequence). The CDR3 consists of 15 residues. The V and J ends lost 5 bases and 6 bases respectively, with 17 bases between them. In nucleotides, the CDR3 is TGTGCCAGTAGTCAAAATACAGGTACGCGTCAGCCCCAGCATTTT. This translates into CASSQNTGTRQPQHF.

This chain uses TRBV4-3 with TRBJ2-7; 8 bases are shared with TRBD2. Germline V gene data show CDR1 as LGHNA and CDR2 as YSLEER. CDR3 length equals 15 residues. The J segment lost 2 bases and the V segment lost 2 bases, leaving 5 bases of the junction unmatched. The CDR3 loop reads CASSQKATSAYEQYF. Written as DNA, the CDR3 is TGCGCCAGCAGCCAAAAAGCGACTAGCGCCTACGAGCAGTACTTC.

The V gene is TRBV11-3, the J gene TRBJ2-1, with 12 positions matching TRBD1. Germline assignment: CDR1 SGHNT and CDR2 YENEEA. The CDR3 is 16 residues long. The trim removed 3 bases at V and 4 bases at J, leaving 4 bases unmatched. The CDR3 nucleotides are TGTGCCAGCAGCTTGGGGGGACAGGGGGCATACAATGAGCAGTTCTTC. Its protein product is CASSLGGQGAYNEQFF.